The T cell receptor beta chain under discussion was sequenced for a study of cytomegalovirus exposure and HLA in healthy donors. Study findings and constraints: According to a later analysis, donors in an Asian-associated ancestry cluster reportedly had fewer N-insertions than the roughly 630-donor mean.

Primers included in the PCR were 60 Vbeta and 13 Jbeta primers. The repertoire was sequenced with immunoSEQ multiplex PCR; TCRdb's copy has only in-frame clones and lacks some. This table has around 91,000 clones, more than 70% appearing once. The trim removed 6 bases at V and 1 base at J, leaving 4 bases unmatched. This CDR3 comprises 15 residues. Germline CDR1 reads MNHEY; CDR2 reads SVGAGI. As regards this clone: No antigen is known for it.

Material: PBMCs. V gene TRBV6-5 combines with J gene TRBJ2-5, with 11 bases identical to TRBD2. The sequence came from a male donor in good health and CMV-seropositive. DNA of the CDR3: TGTGCCAGCAGGGCTAGCGGGGGGCCCCAAGAGACCCAGTACTTC. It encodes CASRASGGPQETQYF.